Shown below are 19 T cell receptor beta chains from a single sample sequenced in a study of blood T cells in healthy people across ages. Using a J-beta primer mix together with a sample-barcoded 5' primer, a second PCR was run for roughly 6 to 12 cycles. MiXCR was run by TCRdb on the 5' RACE reads, yielding one entry per CDR3 protein. The sample lists about 640,000 distinct CDR3 sequences, roughly 58% occurring once. Sequenced material: blood. The receptor source for this set is a man aged 55 to 69 in good health.

V is TRBV20-1 and J is TRBJ2-6, with a weak D call TRBD2 (5 bases). This CDR3 is built from 16 residues. Trimming shortened V by 2 bases and J by 2 bases, and 13 bases separated the two germline ends. CDR1 is DFQATT and CDR2 is SNEGSKA in the germline V gene (reference sequence). CDR3 loop: CSARWEFRPGANVLTF. The DNA for the CDR3 is TGCAGTGCTAGATGGGAGTTTAGGCCTGGGGCCAACGTCCTGACTTTC.

The rearrangement uses TRBV7-2 and TRBJ2-7; 7 bases map to TRBD2. Per germline, CDR1 SGHTA and CDR2 FQGNSA. The CDR3 length is 15 residues. V lost 4 bases and J lost 2; bases outside the gene matches: 8. This chain's CDR3 is CASSWGGGTAYEQYF. Written as DNA, the CDR3 is TGTGCCAGCAGCTGGGGCGGGGGTACCGCCTACGAGCAGTACTTC.

As DNA, the CDR3 is TGCGCCAGCAGCTTAGGAAGGTGGGACAATGAGCAGTTCTTC. It yields the protein CASSLGRWDNEQFF. The rearrangement uses TRBV5-1 and TRBJ2-1; D unclear. From germline, CDR1 is SGHRS and CDR2 YFSETQ. The CDR3 contains 14 residues. The V end was cut by 2 bases, the J end by 5 bases, with 11 bases between.

Comment on this clonotype: The missing conserved phenylalanine or tryptophan at the end of this CDR3 makes a read error likely. The DNA is omitted, as the CDR3 cannot be located on it reliably, and the CDR3 follows TCRdb's listing. The chain joins TRBV13 to TRBJ2-1. CDR1 PRHDT and CDR2 FYEKMQ come from the germline V gene (reference sequence). The CDR3 adds up to 14 amino acids, both ends counted. CDR3 region: CASSAGQRGYTFGS.

Many counts were recorded for this clonotype. This chain joins TRBV29-1 and TRBJ2-4; D gene uncertain. V was clipped by 4 bases and J by 6 bases, with 4 bases between them. The germline V gene has CDR1 SQVTM and CDR2 ANQGSEA. This CDR3 has 10 residues. The CDR3 loop reads CSVVLNIQYF. In DNA, the CDR3 is TGCAGCGTTGTCCTAAACATTCAGTACTTC. The full variable domain, completed using reference TRBV29-1 and TRBJ2-4, is SAVISQKPSRDICQRGTSLTIQCQVDSQVTMMFWYRQQPGQSLTLIATANQGSEATYESGFVIDKFPISRPNLTFSTLTVSNMSPEDSSIYLCSVVLNIQYFGAGTRLSVL.

This clonotype was observed at least ten times. The junction does not match germline at one end; this may be a read error. The chain carries TRBV4-1 and TRBJ1-1, with TRBD1 identical over 8 bases. Germline CDR1 reads MGHRA; CDR2 reads YSYEKL. The CDR3 covers 13 residues. The CDR3 DNA sequence: TGTGCCAGCAGCCAAGACAGGGGCACTGAAGCTTTCTTT. Protein: CASSQDRGTEAFF.

This sequence joins TRBV10-3 and TRBJ2-3; D is unresolved. This CDR3 is 15 amino acids long. The V end lost 6 bases, the J end lost 0 bases, and 13 bases lay between the germline ends. Germline V lookup: CDR1 ENHRY, CDR2 SYGVKD. DNA of the CDR3: TGTGCCATCAGCCTTCGGGTTTCTAGCACAGATACGCAGTATTTT. As protein: CAISLRVSSTDTQYF.

The chain employs TRBV20-1 and TRBJ2-3; D is possibly TRBD2 (6 bases). Trimming pared 3 bases from V and 5 bases from J, leaving 15 bases between. Germline loops: CDR1 DFQATT, CDR2 SNEGSKA (reference sequence). The CDR3 has 14 amino acids. The CDR3 spells CSASGGTREDTQYF. CDR3 bases: TGCAGTGCTAGTGGCGGGACCCGCGAAGATACGCAGTATTTT.

In regard to this clonotype: Germline and junction disagree at one end, which may indicate a read error. This chain uses TRBV14 with TRBJ2-5; D is undetermined. Per germline, CDR1 SGHDN and CDR2 FVKESK. The CDR3 covers 16 residues. The CDR3 nucleotides are TGTGCCAGCACCGCCAGAGTTACGGGTGGCCGAGAGGCCCAGTACTTC. It is translated as CASTARVTGGREAQYF. Using reference TRBV14 and TRBJ2-5 for the parts outside the CDR3, the full variable domain is EAGVTQFPSHSVIEKGQTVTLRCDPISGHDNLYWYRRVMGKEIKFLLHFVKESKQDESGMPNNRFLAERTGGTYSTLKVQPAELEDSGVYFCASTARVTGGREAQYFGPGTRLLVL.

This clonotype has just a few counts. This clone may be a read error of a much larger clone one base away. The V call is TRBV25-1, the J call TRBJ2-1, with D tentatively TRBD1 (6 bases). The ends were cut back, 2 bases at V and 12 bases at J, with 20 bases in the middle. This CDR3 region has 15 residues. Per the germline V gene, CDR1 is MGHDK and CDR2 is SYGVNS. The CDR3 bases are TGTGCCAGCAGTGAAGACGGGACAACCCAATCTGGGCAGTTCTTC. Amino acids: CASSEDGTTQSGQFF.

This chain connects TRBV29-1 to TRBJ2-3; D gene unclear. This CDR3 is 13 amino acids long. The germline V gene has CDR1 SQVTM and CDR2 ANQGSEA. V was pared by 1 base and J by 0 bases, with 5 bases between. The CDR3 loop is CSVEVASTDTQYF. The CDR3 DNA reads as TGCAGCGTTGAAGTCGCCAGCACAGATACGCAGTATTTT.

The V and J genes are TRBV7-9 and TRBJ2-1; 7 bases are a match to TRBD2. The germline gives CDR1 SEHNR, CDR2 FQNEAQ (reference sequence). This CDR3 has 16 amino acids. After removal of 4 bases from V and 5 bases from J, the junction contained 11 bases not matched to a gene. CDR3 nucleotide sequence: TGTGCCAGCAGCTCCAAGACTAGCTCTGTACACAATGAGCAGTTCTTC. This codes for CASSSKTSSVHNEQFF. Based on the CDR3 plus reference TRBV7-9 and TRBJ2-1, the full variable domain is DTGVSQNPRHKITKRGQNVTFRCDPISEHNRLYWYRQTLGQGPEFLTYFQNEAQLEKSRLLSDRFSAERPKGSFSTLEIQRTEQGDSAMYLCASSSKTSSVHNEQFFGPGTRLTVL.

The gene calls are TRBV5-1 and TRBJ2-2, with 7 bases identical to TRBD2. CDR1 is SGHRS, CDR2 YFSETQ, per germline. With V trimmed by 1 base and J by 4 bases, 10 bases remained unmatched. CDR3 size: 17 residues. CDR3 sequence (DNA): TGCGCCAGCAGCTTGTGGGGTGGTGCTAGCGGCACCGGGGAGCTGTTTTTT. Translating it yields CASSLWGGASGTGELFF.

The rearrangement joins TRBV12-3 or TRBV12-4 to TRBJ2-3, with D unresolved. The V end was cut by 3 bases, the J end by 4 bases, with 14 bases between. The CDR3 is made up of 15 amino acids. The CDR3 DNA sequence: TGTGCCAGCAGTTTTGTCCAACCTAGAGCAGATACGCAGTATTTT. Encoded protein: CASSFVQPRADTQYF.

This rearrangement joins TRBV3-1 to TRBJ2-1; 12 bases line up with TRBD2. This CDR3 has 16 residues. V dropped 2 bases and J dropped 13; count of bases not matched to a gene: 12. From germline, CDR1 is LGHDT and CDR2 YNNKEL (reference sequence). CDR3 loop: CASSQYTSGGPHGQFF. The CDR3 DNA sequence: TGTGCCAGCAGCCAATATACTAGCGGGGGGCCCCACGGACAGTTCTTC.

The chain recombines TRBV7-9 with TRBJ2-5, with D possibly TRBD2 on 6 matching bases. The germline V gene has CDR1 SEHNR and CDR2 FQNEAQ (reference sequence). V was cut by 2 bases and J by 0 bases, with 13 bases left in between. This CDR3 is 16 amino acids long. The CDR3 sequence: CASSLMGGRYQETQYF. CDR3 in DNA: TGTGCCAGCAGCTTAATGGGAGGACGGTACCAAGAGACCCAGTACTTC. Full variable domain (remainder filled in from reference TRBV7-9 and TRBJ2-5): DTGVSQNPRHKITKRGQNVTFRCDPISEHNRLYWYRQTLGQGPEFLTYFQNEAQLEKSRLLSDRFSAERPKGSFSTLEIQRTEQGDSAMYLCASSLMGGRYQETQYFGPGTRLLVL.

The V and J genes are TRBV9 and TRBJ2-1, with D perhaps TRBD2 (7 bases). Germline CDR1 SGDLS, CDR2 YYNGEE. V was shortened by 4 bases and J by 7 bases, with 15 bases between the two germline ends. CDR3 length: 14 residues. Written as DNA, the CDR3 is TGTGCCAGCAGCCCGGAGGGGAGGGGGAATGAGCAGTTCTTC. This encodes CASSPEGRGNEQFF.

V and J are TRBV5-1 and TRBJ2-5, with a weak D call TRBD1 (5 bases). The CDR3 consists of 16 residues. Germline V gene sequence: CDR1 SGHRS, CDR2 YFSETQ. Trimming pared 1 base from V and 2 bases from J, leaving 15 bases between. DNA for the CDR3: TGCGCCAGCAGCTTGTATACAGGACAATCACAAGAGACCCAGTACTTC. This sequence encodes CASSLYTGQSQETQYF.

Note on this clonotype: The junction departs from germline at one end; a sequencing error may be responsible. V and J are TRBV4-2 and TRBJ2-5; D is possibly TRBD1 (5 bases). The end of the DNA fits TRBJ2-7 better, so the J call may be wrong. The CDR3 has 15 amino acids. CDR1 is LGHNA, CDR2 YNFKEQ, per germline. CDR3 DNA sequence: TGTACCAGCAGCCAAGGGGCAGGGTTTATCTACGAGCAGTACTTC. It is translated as CTSSQGAGFIYEQYF.